This T cell receptor (beta chain) was sequenced during a study of shared clonotypes between healthy human individuals. Assay used: immunoSEQ multiplex PCR; TCRdb lists only in-frame clones, some missing. In the table there are 1 million to 1.3 million clones, 70% to 80% of which are singletons. The study drew all its donors from Caucasian adults living in Nashville, Tennessee. This clone was counted ten times or more. What it recognizes is unknown. This CDR3 is built from 12 residues. After removal of 10 bases from V and 10 bases from J, the junction contained 10 bases not matched to a gene. Germline lookup yields CDR1 MDHEN and CDR2 SYDVKM. Study-wide findings and caveats: Generally, naive subsets came out with larger estimated richness than memory subsets.

Sequencing was done on a sample of memory CD4+ T cells from PBMCs. Subset reported: CD45RA-negative fraction. The receptor's source is a young man in good health. Some clones in this sample may be carry-over from other donors' samples. The chain joins TRBV28 to TRBJ1-1, with 9 bases aligning to TRBD1. CDR3 sequence (DNA): TGTGCCACCCGTACAGGGGGCGCGCGAGCTTTCTTT. Its protein is CATRTGGARAFF.